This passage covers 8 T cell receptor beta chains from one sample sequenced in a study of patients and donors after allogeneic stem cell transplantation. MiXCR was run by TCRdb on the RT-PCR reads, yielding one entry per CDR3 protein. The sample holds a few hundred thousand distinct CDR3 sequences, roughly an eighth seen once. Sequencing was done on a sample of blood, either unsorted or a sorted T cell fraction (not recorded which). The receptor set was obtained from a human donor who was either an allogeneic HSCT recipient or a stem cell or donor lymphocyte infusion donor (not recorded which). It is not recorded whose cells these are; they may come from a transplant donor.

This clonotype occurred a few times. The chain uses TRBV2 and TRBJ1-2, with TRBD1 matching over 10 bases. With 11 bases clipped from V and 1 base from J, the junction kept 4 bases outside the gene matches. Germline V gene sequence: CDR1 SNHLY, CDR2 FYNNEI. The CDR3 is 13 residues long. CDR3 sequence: CAGRTGGNYGYTF. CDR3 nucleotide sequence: TGTGCCGGAAGGACAGGGGGTAACTATGGCTACACCTTC.

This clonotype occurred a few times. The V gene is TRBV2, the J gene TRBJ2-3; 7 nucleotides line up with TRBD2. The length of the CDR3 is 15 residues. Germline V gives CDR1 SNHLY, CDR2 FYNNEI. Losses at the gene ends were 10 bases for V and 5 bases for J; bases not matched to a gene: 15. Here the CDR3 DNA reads TGTGCCACCCGGACCGGACTAGGCATTCAAGATACGCAGTATTTT. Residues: CATRTGLGIQDTQYF.

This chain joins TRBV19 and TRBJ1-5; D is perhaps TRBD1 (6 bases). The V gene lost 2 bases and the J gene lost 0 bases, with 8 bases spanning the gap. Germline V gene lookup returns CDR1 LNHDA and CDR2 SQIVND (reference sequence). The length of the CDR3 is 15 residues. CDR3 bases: TGTGCCAGTAGTATATGGGGGGCTAGCAATCAGCCCCAGCATTTT. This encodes CASSIWGASNQPQHF. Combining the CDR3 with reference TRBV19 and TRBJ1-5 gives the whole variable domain DGGITQSPKYLFRKEGQNVTLSCEQNLNHDAMYWYRQDPGQGLRLIYYSQIVNDFQKGDIAEGYSVSREKKESFPLTVTSAQKNPTAFYLCASSIWGASNQPQHFGDGTRLSIL.

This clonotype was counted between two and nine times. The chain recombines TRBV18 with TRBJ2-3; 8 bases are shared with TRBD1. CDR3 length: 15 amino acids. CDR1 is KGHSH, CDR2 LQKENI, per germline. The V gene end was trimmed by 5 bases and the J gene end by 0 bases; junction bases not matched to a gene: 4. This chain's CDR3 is CASSSGQGSTDTQYF. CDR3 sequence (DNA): TGTGCCAGCTCATCCGGACAGGGAAGCACAGATACGCAGTATTTT.

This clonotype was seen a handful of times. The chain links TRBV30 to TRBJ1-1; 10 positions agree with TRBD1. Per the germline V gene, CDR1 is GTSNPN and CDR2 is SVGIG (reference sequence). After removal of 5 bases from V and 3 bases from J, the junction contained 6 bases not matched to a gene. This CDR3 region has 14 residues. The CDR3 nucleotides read TGTGCCTGGGACCGGGACAGGGGTGACACTGAAGCTTTCTTT. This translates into CAWDRDRGDTEAFF.

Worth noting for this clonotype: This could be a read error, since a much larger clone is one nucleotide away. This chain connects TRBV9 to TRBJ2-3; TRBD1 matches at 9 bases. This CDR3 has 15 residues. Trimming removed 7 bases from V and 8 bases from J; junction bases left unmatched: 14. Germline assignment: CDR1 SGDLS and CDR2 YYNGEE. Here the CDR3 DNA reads TGTGCCAGCGGCGACCTCCGGGACAGGGCGGGTACGCAGTATTTT. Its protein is CASGDLRDRAGTQYF.

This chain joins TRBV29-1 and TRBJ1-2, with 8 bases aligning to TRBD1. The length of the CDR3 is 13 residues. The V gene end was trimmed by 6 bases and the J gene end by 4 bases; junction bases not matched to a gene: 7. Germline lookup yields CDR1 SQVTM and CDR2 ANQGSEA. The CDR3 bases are TGCAGCGTCGACCCGGGACAGGCCTATGGCTACACCTTC. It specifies CSVDPGQAYGYTF.

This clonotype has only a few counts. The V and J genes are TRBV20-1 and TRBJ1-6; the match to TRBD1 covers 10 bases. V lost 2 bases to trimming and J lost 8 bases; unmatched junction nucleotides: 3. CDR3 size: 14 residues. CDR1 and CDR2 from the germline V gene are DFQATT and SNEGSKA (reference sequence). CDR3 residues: CSARPGQGDSPLHF. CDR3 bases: TGCAGTGCTAGACCTGGACAGGGGGATTCACCCCTCCACTTT.